A selection of T cell receptor beta chains follows, all from one sample in a study of blood T cell repertoires in COVID-19. Data came from immunoSEQ multiplex PCR; TCRdb stores just in-frame clones and leaves some out. The table has over 120,000 clones, around nine tenths seen once. Sequencing used peripheral blood. These receptors all come from a woman in her 50s with acute or convalescent COVID-19. The CDR3 runs from the conserved cysteine through the conserved F or W. The D gene is left open where the match is weak. Part of the rows lack a size; the others show once, few, many or a class for expanded clones.

v_gene: TRBV4-2; d_gene: TRBD1; j_gene: TRBJ1-2; abundance: NA; CDR3aa: CASSQPKSQGVYGYTF; CDR3nt: TGTGCCAGCAGCCAACCTAAAAGCCAGGGGGTCTATGGCTACACCTTC
v_gene: TRBV6-5; d_gene: TRBD2; j_gene: TRBJ2-7; abundance: few; CDR3aa: CASSYSAGGSSYEQYF; CDR3nt: TGTGCCAGCAGTTACTCAGCGGGGGGGTCCTCCTACGAGCAGTACTTC
v_gene: TRBV6-5; d_gene: NA; j_gene: TRBJ2-2; abundance: NA; CDR3aa: CASSYRTQNTGELFF; CDR3nt: TGTGCCAGCAGTTATCGGACTCAAAACACCGGGGAGCTGTTTTTT
v_gene: TRBV7-9; d_gene: TRBD2; j_gene: TRBJ2-1; abundance: NA; CDR3aa: CASSPRTSGRLNEQFF; CDR3nt: TGTGCCAGCAGCCCCCGGACTAGCGGGAGACTCAATGAGCAGTTCTTC
v_gene: TRBV27; d_gene: TRBD1; j_gene: TRBJ2-1; abundance: NA; CDR3aa: CASSFQTGTGYNEQFF; CDR3nt: TGTGCCAGCAGTTTCCAAACCGGGACAGGGTACAATGAGCAGTTCTTC
v_gene: TRBV27; d_gene: NA; j_gene: TRBJ1-4; abundance: NA; CDR3aa: CASSWSGRANEKLFF; CDR3nt: TGTGCCAGCAGTTGGTCGGGGAGGGCTAATGAAAAACTGTTTTTT
v_gene: TRBV25-1; d_gene: NA; j_gene: TRBJ1-5; abundance: NA; CDR3aa: CASSETGTYNQPQHF; CDR3nt: TGTGCCAGCAGTGAGACCGGGACATACAATCAGCCCCAGCATTTT
v_gene: TRBV2; d_gene: NA; j_gene: TRBJ1-1; abundance: few; CDR3aa: CASSPQGRGKGAEAFF; CDR3nt: TGTGCCAGCAGTCCACAGGGTCGGGGAAAGGGGGCTGAAGCTTTCTTT
v_gene: TRBV12-3/TRBV12-4; d_gene: NA; j_gene: TRBJ1-5; abundance: NA; CDR3aa: CASSFGLNQPQHF; CDR3nt: TGTGCCAGCAGTTTTGGCCTCAATCAGCCCCAGCATTTT
v_gene: TRBV7-3; d_gene: TRBD1; j_gene: TRBJ1-4; abundance: NA; CDR3aa: CASSLTGGSLEKLFF; CDR3nt: TGTGCCAGCAGCCTGACAGGGGGCAGCCTTGAAAAACTGTTTTTT
v_gene: TRBV5-6; d_gene: NA; j_gene: TRBJ1-5; abundance: NA; CDR3aa: CASSDQGIGSNQPQHF; CDR3nt: TGTGCCAGCAGTGACCAGGGGATTGGGAGCAATCAGCCCCAGCATTTT
v_gene: TRBV11-3; d_gene: TRBD1; j_gene: TRBJ2-2; abundance: NA; CDR3aa: CASSQGAGTGGGNTGELFF; CDR3nt: TGTGCCAGCAGCCAGGGGGCCGGGACAGGGGGAGGAAACACCGGGGAGCTGTTTTTT
v_gene: TRBV7-9; d_gene: NA; j_gene: TRBJ2-7; abundance: NA; CDR3aa: CASSIVPARAYEQYF; CDR3nt: TGTGCCAGCAGCATAGTCCCGGCCAGGGCCTACGAGCAGTACTTC
v_gene: TRBV4-1; d_gene: NA; j_gene: TRBJ2-5; abundance: NA; CDR3aa: CASSQAGVKETQYF; CDR3nt: TGCGCCAGCAGCCAAGCCGGAGTGAAGGAGACCCAGTACTTC
v_gene: TRBV7-8; d_gene: NA; j_gene: TRBJ2-3; abundance: NA; CDR3aa: CASSSPLVTGFDTQYF; CDR3nt: TGTGCCAGCAGCTCCCCCCTGGTCACGGGTTTCGATACGCAGTATTTT
v_gene: TRBV6-5; d_gene: NA; j_gene: TRBJ2-7; abundance: NA; CDR3aa: CASSYESGSSYEQYF; CDR3nt: TGTGCCAGCAGTTACGAATCCGGGAGCTCCTACGAGCAGTACTTC
v_gene: TRBV5-4; d_gene: NA; j_gene: TRBJ2-5; abundance: once; CDR3aa: CASSYTGSKETQYF; CDR3nt: TGTGCCAGCAGCTACACCGGGTCGAAGGAGACCCAGTACTTC
v_gene: TRBV10-1; d_gene: NA; j_gene: TRBJ1-2; abundance: NA; CDR3aa: CASSAGQNYGYTF; CDR3nt: TGCGCCAGCAGCGCCGGACAGAACTATGGCTACACCTTC
v_gene: TRBV5-6; d_gene: TRBD1; j_gene: TRBJ1-3; abundance: NA; CDR3aa: CASSLGQGSFGNTIYF; CDR3nt: TGTGCCAGCAGCTTAGGACAGGGGTCTTTTGGAAACACCATATATTTT
v_gene: TRBV6-6; d_gene: TRBD1; j_gene: TRBJ1-2; abundance: NA; CDR3aa: CASSTGQDQVVGYTF; CDR3nt: TGTGCCAGCAGCACCGGACAGGATCAGGTCGTTGGCTACACCTTC
v_gene: TRBV28; d_gene: TRBD2; j_gene: TRBJ2-5; abundance: few; CDR3aa: CASSLAGAQETQYF; CDR3nt: TGTGCCAGCAGTCTAGCGGGGGCCCAAGAGACCCAGTACTTC
v_gene: TRBV5-1; d_gene: NA; j_gene: TRBJ2-4; abundance: NA; CDR3aa: CASSFSPGQGSDIQYF; CDR3nt: TGCGCCAGCAGCTTCTCTCCTGGGCAGGGCAGCGACATTCAGTACTTC
v_gene: TRBV12-5; d_gene: NA; j_gene: TRBJ1-5; abundance: NA; CDR3aa: CASGGGSNQPQHF; CDR3nt: TGTGCTAGTGGGGGGGGAAGCAATCAGCCCCAGCATTTT
v_gene: TRBV10-3; d_gene: TRBD2; j_gene: TRBJ2-1; abundance: NA; CDR3aa: CAISGPLAGAYNEQFF; CDR3nt: TGTGCCATCAGCGGGCCACTAGCGGGGGCCTACAATGAGCAGTTCTTC
v_gene: TRBV27; d_gene: NA; j_gene: TRBJ1-1; abundance: NA; CDR3aa: CASSPGLTMNTEAFF; CDR3nt: TGTGCCAGCAGCCCAGGACTTACCATGAACACTGAAGCTTTCTTT
v_gene: TRBV27; d_gene: NA; j_gene: TRBJ2-7; abundance: few; CDR3aa: CASSLQGKSGEQYF; CDR3nt: TGTGCCAGCAGTTTACAGGGGAAATCCGGGGAGCAGTACTTC